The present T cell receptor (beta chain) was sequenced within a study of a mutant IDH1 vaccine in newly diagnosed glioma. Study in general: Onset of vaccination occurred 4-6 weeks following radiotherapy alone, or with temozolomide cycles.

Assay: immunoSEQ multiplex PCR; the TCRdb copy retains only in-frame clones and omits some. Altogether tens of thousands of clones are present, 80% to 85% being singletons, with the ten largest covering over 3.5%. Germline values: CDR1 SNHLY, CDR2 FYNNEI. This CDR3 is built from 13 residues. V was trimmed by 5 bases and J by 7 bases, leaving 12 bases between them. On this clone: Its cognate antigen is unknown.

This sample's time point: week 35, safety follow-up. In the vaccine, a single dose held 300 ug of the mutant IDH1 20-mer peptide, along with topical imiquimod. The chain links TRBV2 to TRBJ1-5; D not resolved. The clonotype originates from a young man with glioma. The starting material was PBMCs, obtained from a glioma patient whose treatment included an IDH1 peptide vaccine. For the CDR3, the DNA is TGTGCCAGCAGTATTATACGGGAGCAGCCCCAGCATTTT. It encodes CASSIIREQPQHF. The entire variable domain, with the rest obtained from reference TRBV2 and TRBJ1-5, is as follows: EPEVTQTPSHQVTQMGQEVILRCVPISNHLYFYWYRQILGQKVEFLVSFYNNEISEKSEIFDDQFSVERPDGSNFTLKIRSTKLEDSAMYFCASSIIREQPQHFGDGTRLSIL.